This TCR beta chain emerged from a study of shared T cell receptors in the human thymus. The length of the CDR3 is 15 residues. Germline V CDR1 and CDR2: PRHDT, FYEKMQ (reference sequence). J gave up 6 bases and V 5 bases, and 4 bases lay outside the gene matches. Assay used: immunoSEQ multiplex PCR; TCRdb lists only in-frame clones, some missing. The data show almost 550,000 clones, approximately 80% seen once. The sample was also linked to a second study, of human thymus T cells. That source notes: Infants, healthy and Finnish, who were having corrective surgery for congenital heart defects served as donors. The study used thymus tissue resected during corrective heart surgery. Apparent bias marked the V and J gene usage of thymic and blood repertoires. Unrelated individuals had highly overlapping thymic repertoires, as reported in related research.

The clonotype comes from a boy less than two years old with a congenital heart defect. The chain recombines TRBV13 with TRBJ2-1; 13 bases align to TRBD2. Sequencing input: thymocytes. CDR3 residues: CASSRGTSGTNEQFF. CDR3 nucleotides: TGTGCCAGCAGCCGTGGGACTAGCGGGACCAATGAGCAGTTCTTC. The variable domain in full, with the rest retrieved from reference TRBV13 and TRBJ2-1, is AAGVIQSPRHLIKEKRETATLKCYPIPRHDTVYWYQQGPGQDPQFLISFYEKMQSDKGSIPDRFSAQQFSDYHSELNMSSLELGDSALYFCASSRGTSGTNEQFFGPGTRLTVL.